The clone carrying this TCR beta chain was found many times. Its antigen is currently unknown. The CDR3 sequence is 14 residues long. Per the germline V gene, CDR1 is LGHNA and CDR2 is YNFKEQ. V was cut by 1 base and J by 2 bases, with 9 bases left in between. In the authors' methods: Using the CDR3 differences seen across clinicopathological groups, the authors built a distant-metastasis classifier for papillary thyroid cancer, which was meant to discriminate distant-metastatic patients. TCRdb re-called the PCR reads with MiXCR. These V and J calls rely on TCRdb rather than the paper's analysis. The sample includes tens of thousands of clones, approximately 12% of them seen just once. This sample is part of a study of metastatic and nonmetastatic thyroid tumors. Every patient was untreated before thyroid surgery. The study's findings and limits: Reported TCR beta diversity, measured in blood and tumor, was significantly higher for malignant thyroid tumors than for benign nodules.

The receptor's source is a female donor with papillary thyroid cancer or a benign thyroid nodule (not recorded which). Some clones in this sample may be carry-over from other donors' samples. Sequences were obtained from blood. The rearrangement links TRBV4-2 to TRBJ2-7; D not certain. The DNA for the CDR3 is TGTGCCAGCAGCCAAGCCGACCTTGCCTACGAGCAGTACTTC. Protein product: CASSQADLAYEQYF.